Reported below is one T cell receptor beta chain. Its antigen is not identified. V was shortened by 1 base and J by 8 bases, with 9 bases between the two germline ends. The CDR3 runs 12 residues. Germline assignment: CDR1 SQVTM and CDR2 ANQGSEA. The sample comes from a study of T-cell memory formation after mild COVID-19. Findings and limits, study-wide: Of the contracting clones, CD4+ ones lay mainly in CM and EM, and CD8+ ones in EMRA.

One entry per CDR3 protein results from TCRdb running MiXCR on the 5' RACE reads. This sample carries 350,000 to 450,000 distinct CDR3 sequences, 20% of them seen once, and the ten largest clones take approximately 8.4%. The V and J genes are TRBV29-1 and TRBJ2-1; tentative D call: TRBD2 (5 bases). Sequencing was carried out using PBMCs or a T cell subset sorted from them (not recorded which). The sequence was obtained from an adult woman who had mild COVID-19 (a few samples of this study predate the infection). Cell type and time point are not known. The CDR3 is CSVEVGVHEQFF. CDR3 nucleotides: TGCAGCGTTGAAGTCGGGGTGCATGAGCAGTTCTTC.